The T cell receptor (beta chain) described here comes from a study of cytomegalovirus exposure and HLA in healthy donors. Regarding the study as a whole: The study labeled approximately 150 TCR beta chains cytomegalovirus-associated.

This PCR relied on a set of 60 Vbeta primers and 13 Jbeta primers. Here immunoSEQ multiplex PCR was the method, and the copy in TCRdb shows in-frame clones only, minus some. Counted here are approximately 140,000 clones, around 78% occurring once; the ten biggest clones make up 5% to 7.5%. Deletions cut 2 bases from V and 5 bases from J, with 15 bases between. The germline CDR1 and CDR2 sequences are GTSNPN and SVGIG (reference sequence). The CDR3 is made up of 15 amino acids. A word on this clone: Its antigen is unidentified.

The sample taken for sequencing was PBMCs. The gene calls are TRBV30 and TRBJ2-2, with D possibly being TRBD1 (5 bases). The clonotype originates from a woman aged 40 to 49 in good health and CMV-seropositive. The CDR3 region is CAWSLGRLETGELFF. The CDR3 region has the DNA TGTGCCTGGAGTCTGGGGCGGTTAGAGACCGGGGAGCTGTTTTTT.